Listed below are T cell receptor beta chains from one sample, sequenced in a study of sequential checkpoint blockade in melanoma. Assay: immunoSEQ multiplex PCR; the TCRdb copy retains only in-frame clones and omits some. The table includes under 15,000 clones, approximately 78% detected once. Material: CD8+ T cells sorted from blood (inferred from file names), obtained from a patient given nivolumab and ipilimumab in sequence. Source of these receptors: a human donor with melanoma. Both conserved end residues are part of each CDR3. Size values are once, few and many counts, or a class for expanded clones, and some rows have none.

. | 14 | TRBV11-3 | . | CASSFGGPGGTQYF
TRBJ2-7 | 14 | TRBV21-1 | . | CASIRRLAGVEQYF
TRBJ2-7 | 18 | TRBV7-7 | . | CASSLSLTALRRSYEQYF
TRBJ1-2 | 12 | TRBV10-3 | . | CAIRAGDYGYTF
TRBJ2-1 | 18 | TRBV11-2 | . | CASSLAGLAGSSYNEQFF
TRBJ1-4 | 15 | TRBV29-1 | medium-sized | CSVAGVWTGDEKLFF
TRBJ1-2 | 12 | TRBV29-1 | . | CSIREAIYGYTF
TRBJ1-2 | 15 | TRBV5-6 | . | CASSLLASLAYGYTF
TRBJ2-2 | 16 | TRBV19 | . | CASSSLVRANTGELFF
TRBJ2-1 | 15 | TRBV19 | . | CASSSRGGEYNEQFF
TRBJ2-3 | 15 | TRBV10-2 | . | CASSDPVSGTDTQYF
TRBJ1-6 | 14 | TRBV13 | . | CASSDRGHNSPLHF
TRBJ2-1 | 16 | TRBV6-4 | . | CASSEVRGDPLNEQFF
TRBJ2-1 | 14 | TRBV2 | few | CASSAKAYYNEQFF
TRBJ2-1 | 14 | TRBV27 | few | CASSWGDSYNEQFF
TRBJ2-2 | 12 | TRBV30 | . | CAWGLAGGELFF
TRBJ2-7 | 13 | TRBV4-1 | once | CASSQVGRYEQYF